This section outlines one TCR beta chain sequence together with its context. Its antigen is currently unknown. Per germline, CDR1 LGHNA and CDR2 YSLEER. The V and J ends lost 1 base and 7 bases, in that order; junction bases with no gene match: 3. The CDR3 is made up of 15 amino acids. Repeated repertoire sampling spanned the course of chemoradiotherapy. This sample is part of a study of chemoradiotherapy in HPV16-positive cancers. At the level of the study: A couple of HPV16-positive patients' cells yielded candidate HPV-specific clones and common motifs.

Study-level findings and limits: HPV-specific T cells were functionally defined from only a couple of HPV16-positive patients. Candidate HPV-specific clones and E7-related TCR motifs grew in tumor during treatment.

Generated by immunoSEQ multiplex PCR, the TCRdb table keeps only in-frame clones and is missing some. The table has 950 to 1,100 clones, approximately 85% seen once. Sequencing used tumor tissue, obtained from a patient who underwent chemoradiotherapy. The source of this sequence is a human donor with HPV-associated anogenital cancer. This chain joins TRBV4-3 and TRBJ1-6; TRBD1 aligns across 8 bases. This CDR3 is CASSQVGQENSPLHF. CDR3 coding DNA: TGCGCCAGCAGCCAAGTGGGACAGGAAAATTCACCCCTCCACTTT.